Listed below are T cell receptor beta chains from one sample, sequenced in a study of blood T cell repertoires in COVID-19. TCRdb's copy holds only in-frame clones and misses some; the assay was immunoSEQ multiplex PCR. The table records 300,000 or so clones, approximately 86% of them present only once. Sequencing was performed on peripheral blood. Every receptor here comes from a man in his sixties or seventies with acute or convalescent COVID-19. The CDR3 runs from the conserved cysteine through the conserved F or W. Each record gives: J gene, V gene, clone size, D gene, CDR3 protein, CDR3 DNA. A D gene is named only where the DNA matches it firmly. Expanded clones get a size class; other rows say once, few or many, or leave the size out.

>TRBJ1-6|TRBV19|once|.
CASSMNTGINSPLHF
TGTGCCAGTAGTATGAACACAGGGATTAATTCACCCCTCCACTTT
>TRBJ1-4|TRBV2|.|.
CASSKQGPNEKLFF
TGTGCCAGCAGCAAACAGGGCCCTAATGAAAAACTGTTTTTT
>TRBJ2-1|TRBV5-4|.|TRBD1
CASSLDRGVYEQFF
TGTGCCAGCAGCCTAGACAGGGGGGTCTATGAGCAGTTCTTC
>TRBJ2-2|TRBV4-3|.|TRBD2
CASSQDRASGGELFF
TGCGCCAGCAGCCAAGATCGGGCTAGCGGTGGGGAGCTGTTTTTT
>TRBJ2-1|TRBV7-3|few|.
CASSLNPSGVGYNEQFF
TGTGCCAGCAGCTTAAATCCTTCGGGGGTTGGTTACAATGAGCAGTTCTTC
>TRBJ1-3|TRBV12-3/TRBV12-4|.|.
CASSTGYTIYF
TGTGCCAGCAGTACGGGGTACACCATATATTTT
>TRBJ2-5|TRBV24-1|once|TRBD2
CATSEARGAGETQYF
TGTGCCACCAGTGAAGCGCGGGGGGCTGGAGAGACCCAGTACTTC
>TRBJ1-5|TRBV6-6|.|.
CASSRYNRSNQPQHF
TGTGCCAGCAGCCGATATAACAGGTCCAATCAGCCCCAGCATTTT
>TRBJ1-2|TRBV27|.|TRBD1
CASRNRGRGYTF
TGTGCCAGCAGAAACAGGGGCCGGGGCTACACCTTC
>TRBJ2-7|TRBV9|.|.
CASSVGIDGDYEQYF
TGTGCCAGCAGCGTAGGGATAGACGGAGACTACGAGCAGTACTTC
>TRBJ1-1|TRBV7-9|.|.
CASSLQGPNTEAFF
TGTGCCAGCAGCTTACAGGGGCCGAACACTGAAGCTTTCTTT
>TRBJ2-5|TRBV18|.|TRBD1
CASSPPMTGGKTQYF
TGTGCCAGCTCACCACCCATGACAGGGGGGAAGACCCAGTACTTC
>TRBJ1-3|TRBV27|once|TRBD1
CASSSTDRGIGNTIYF
TGTGCCAGCAGTTCGACGGACAGGGGGATAGGAAACACCATATATTTT
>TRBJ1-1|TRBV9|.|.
CASSATPQGNTEAFF
TGTGCCAGCAGCGCAACGCCACAGGGGAACACTGAAGCTTTCTTT
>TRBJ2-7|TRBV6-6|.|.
CASSPPGQGWDEQYF
TGTGCCAGCAGCCCCCCGGGCCAGGGATGGGACGAGCAGTACTTC
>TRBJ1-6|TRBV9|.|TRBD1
CASSGGQGIGSPLHF
TGTGCCAGCAGCGGGGGACAGGGAATAGGTTCACCCCTCCACTTT
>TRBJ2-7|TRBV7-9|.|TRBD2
CASSQTSGGDEQYF
TGTGCCAGCAGCCAGACTAGCGGAGGGGACGAGCAGTACTTC
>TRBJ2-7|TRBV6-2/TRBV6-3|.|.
CASSLGVVPFYEQYF
TGTGCCAGCAGTTTAGGGGTGGTCCCCTTCTACGAGCAGTACTTC
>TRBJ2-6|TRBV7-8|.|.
CASSLGNSGANVLTF
TGTGCCAGCAGCTTAGGTAACTCTGGGGCCAACGTCCTGACTTTC
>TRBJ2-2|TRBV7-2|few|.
CASSPKAIAGELFF
TGTGCCAGCAGCCCTAAAGCAATAGCCGGGGAGCTGTTTTTT
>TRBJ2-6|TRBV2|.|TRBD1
CASRSSGTGGARGANVLTF
TGTGCCAGCAGATCATCCGGGACAGGGGGCGCGAGAGGGGCCAACGTCCTGACTTTC
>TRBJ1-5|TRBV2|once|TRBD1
CASSELTGGNQPQHF
TGTGCCAGCAGTGAATTAACAGGGGGCAATCAGCCCCAGCATTTT
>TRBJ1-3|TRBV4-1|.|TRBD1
CASSQPTGTGNTIYF
TGCGCCAGCAGCCAACCGACAGGGACGGGAAACACCATATATTTT
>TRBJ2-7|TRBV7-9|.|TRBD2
CASSGRTSGGAYEQYF
TGTGCCAGCAGCGGCAGGACTAGCGGGGGGGCCTACGAGCAGTACTTC
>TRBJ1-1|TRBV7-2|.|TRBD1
CASSSLQGATEAFF
TGTGCCAGCAGCTCGCTACAGGGGGCCACTGAAGCTTTCTTT
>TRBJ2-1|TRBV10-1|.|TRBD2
CASSESLAGYEQFF
TGCGCCAGCAGTGAGTCGCTAGCGGGGTACGAGCAGTTCTTC
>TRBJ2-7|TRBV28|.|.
CASVPRARLTYEQYF
TGTGCCAGCGTGCCGAGGGCCAGGTTAACCTACGAGCAGTACTTC
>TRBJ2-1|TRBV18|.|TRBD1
CASSVGTDNEQFF
TGTGCCAGCTCAGTTGGGACAGACAATGAGCAGTTCTTC
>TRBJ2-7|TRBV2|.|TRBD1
CASTRTGFEQYF
TGTGCCAGCACGAGGACAGGGTTCGAGCAGTACTTC
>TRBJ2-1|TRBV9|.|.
CASSVGTGSSYNEQFF
TGTGCCAGCAGCGTGGGAACAGGGAGCTCCTACAATGAGCAGTTCTTC
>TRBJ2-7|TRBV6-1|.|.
CASSDRGYEQYF
TGTGCCAGCAGTGACAGAGGCTACGAGCAGTACTTC